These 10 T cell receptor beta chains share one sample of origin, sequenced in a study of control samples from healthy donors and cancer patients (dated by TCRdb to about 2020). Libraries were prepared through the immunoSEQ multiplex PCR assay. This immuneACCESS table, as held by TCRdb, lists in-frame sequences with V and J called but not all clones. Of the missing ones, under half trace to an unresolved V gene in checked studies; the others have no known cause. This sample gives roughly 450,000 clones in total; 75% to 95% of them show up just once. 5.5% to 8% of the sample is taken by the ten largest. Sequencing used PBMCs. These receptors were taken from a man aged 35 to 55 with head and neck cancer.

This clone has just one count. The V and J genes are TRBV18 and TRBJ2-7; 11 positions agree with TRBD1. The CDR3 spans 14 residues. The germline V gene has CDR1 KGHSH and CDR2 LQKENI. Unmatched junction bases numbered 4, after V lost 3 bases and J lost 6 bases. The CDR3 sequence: CASSPRDRGGEQYF. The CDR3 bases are TGTGCCAGCTCACCCCGGGACAGGGGGGGCGAGCAGTACTTC.

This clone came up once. The DNA for the CDR3 is TGTGCCAGCAGAGAGAGGCTCGTCAGCTCCTATAATTCACCCCTCCACTTT. It translates to CASRERLVSSYNSPLHF. The chain uses TRBV27 and TRBJ1-6; no definite D call. V was shortened by 6 bases and J by 0 bases, with 15 bases between the two germline ends. The CDR3 extends over 17 amino acids. CDR1 and CDR2 from the germline V gene are MNHEY and SMNVEV (reference sequence).

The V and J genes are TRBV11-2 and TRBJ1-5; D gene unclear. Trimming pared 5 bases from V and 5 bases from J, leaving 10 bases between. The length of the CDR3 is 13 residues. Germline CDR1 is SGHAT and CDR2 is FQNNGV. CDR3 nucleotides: TGTGCCAGCAGCCCGACGGGTGATCAGCCCCAGCATTTT. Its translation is CASSPTGDQPQHF. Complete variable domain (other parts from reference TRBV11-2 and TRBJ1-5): EAGVAQSPRYKIIEKRQSVAFWCNPISGHATLYWYQQILGQGPKLLIQFQNNGVVDDSQLPKDRFSAERLKGVDSTLKIQPAKLEDSAVYLCASSPTGDQPQHFGDGTRLSIL.

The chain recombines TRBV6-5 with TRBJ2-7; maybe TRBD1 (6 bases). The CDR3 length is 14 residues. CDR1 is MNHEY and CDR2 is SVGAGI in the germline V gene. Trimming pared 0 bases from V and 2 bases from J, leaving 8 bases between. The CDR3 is CASSYSKGAYEQYF. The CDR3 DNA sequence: TGTGCCAGCAGTTACTCGAAGGGGGCCTACGAGCAGTACTTC.

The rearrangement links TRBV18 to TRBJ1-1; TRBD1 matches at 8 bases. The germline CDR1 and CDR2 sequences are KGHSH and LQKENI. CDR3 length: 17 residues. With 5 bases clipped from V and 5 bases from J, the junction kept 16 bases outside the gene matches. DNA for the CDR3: TGTGCCAGCTCAGTAGTGGCAGGGGGCAACGGCGATACTGAAGCTTTCTTT. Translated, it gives CASSVVAGGNGDTEAFF.

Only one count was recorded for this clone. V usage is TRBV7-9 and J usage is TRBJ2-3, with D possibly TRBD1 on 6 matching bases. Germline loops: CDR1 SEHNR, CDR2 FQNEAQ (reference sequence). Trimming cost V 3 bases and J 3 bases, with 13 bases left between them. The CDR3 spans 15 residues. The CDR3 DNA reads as TGTGCCAGCAGCTTCCCCGGGACATCGACAGATACGCAGTATTTT. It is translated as CASSFPGTSTDTQYF.

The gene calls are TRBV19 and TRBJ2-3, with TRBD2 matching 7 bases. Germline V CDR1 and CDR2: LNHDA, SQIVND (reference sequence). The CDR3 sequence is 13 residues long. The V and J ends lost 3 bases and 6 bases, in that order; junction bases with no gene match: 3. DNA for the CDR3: TGTGCCAGTAGTATTGGGCGGGGGGATACGCAGTATTTT. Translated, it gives CASSIGRGDTQYF. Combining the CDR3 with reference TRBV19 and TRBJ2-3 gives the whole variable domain DGGITQSPKYLFRKEGQNVTLSCEQNLNHDAMYWYRQDPGQGLRLIYYSQIVNDFQKGDIAEGYSVSREKKESFPLTVTSAQKNPTAFYLCASSIGRGDTQYFGPGTRLTVL.

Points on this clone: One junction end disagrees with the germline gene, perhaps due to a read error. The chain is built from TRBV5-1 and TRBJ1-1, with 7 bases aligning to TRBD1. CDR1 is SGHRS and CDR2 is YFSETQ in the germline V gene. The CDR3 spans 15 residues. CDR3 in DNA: TGCGCCAGCAGTCGGGAGGGACAGAGGGAGGATGAAGTTTTCTTT. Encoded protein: CASSREGQREDEVFF.

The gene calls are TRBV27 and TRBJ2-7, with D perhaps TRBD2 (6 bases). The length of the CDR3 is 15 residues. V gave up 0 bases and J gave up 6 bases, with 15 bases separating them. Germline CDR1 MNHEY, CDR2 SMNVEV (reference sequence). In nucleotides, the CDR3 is TGTGCCAGCAGTTTATCCACGGGAGCATCCGGCGAGCAGTACTTC. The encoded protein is CASSLSTGASGEQYF.

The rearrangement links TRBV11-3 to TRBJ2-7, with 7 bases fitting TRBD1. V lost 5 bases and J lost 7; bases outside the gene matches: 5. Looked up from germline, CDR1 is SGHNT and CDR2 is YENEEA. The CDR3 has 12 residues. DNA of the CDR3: TGTGCCAGCAGCCGGACAGGCAGGGAGCAGTACTTC. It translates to CASSRTGREQYF.